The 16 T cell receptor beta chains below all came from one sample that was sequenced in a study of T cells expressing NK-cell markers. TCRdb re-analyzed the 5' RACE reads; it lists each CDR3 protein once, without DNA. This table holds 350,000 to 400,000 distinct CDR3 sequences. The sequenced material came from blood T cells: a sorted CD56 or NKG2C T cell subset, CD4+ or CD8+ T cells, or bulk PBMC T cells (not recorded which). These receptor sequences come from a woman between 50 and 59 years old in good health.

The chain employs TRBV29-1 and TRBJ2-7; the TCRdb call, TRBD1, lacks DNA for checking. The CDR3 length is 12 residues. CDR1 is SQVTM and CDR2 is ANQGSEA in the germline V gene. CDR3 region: CSVEGQAYEQYF.

The CDR3 sequence: CASSALTSGVAEADTQYF. The genes are TRBV5-1 and TRBJ2-3; the D call of TRBD2 rests on TCRdb alone, since no DNA is present to check it. The CDR3 contains 18 residues. Per the germline V gene, CDR1 is SGHRS and CDR2 is YFSETQ.

This CDR3 reads CASSLRTSGVVQEAQYF. The chain uses TRBV5-1 and TRBJ2-5; TCRdb's D call of TRBD2 is untestable without DNA. CDR1 SGHRS and CDR2 YFSETQ come from the germline V gene. This CDR3 is built from 17 residues.

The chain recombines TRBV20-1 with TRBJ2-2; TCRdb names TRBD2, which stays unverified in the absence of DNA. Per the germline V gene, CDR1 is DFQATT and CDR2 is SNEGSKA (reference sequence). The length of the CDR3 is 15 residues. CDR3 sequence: CSAHKEELNTGELFF.

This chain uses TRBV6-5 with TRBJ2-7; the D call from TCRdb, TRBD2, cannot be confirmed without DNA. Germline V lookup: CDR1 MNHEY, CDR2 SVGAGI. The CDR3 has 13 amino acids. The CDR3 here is CASSQGLVYEQYF.

The CDR3 region is CASSPLGGREGYGYTF. V and J are TRBV27 and TRBJ1-2; TCRdb lists TRBD1, though no DNA is available to test this call. The CDR3 extends over 16 amino acids. Germline CDR1 is MNHEY and CDR2 is SMNVEV (reference sequence).

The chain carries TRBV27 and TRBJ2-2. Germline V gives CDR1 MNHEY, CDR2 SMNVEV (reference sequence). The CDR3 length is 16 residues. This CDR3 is CASSLMIGSNTGELFF.

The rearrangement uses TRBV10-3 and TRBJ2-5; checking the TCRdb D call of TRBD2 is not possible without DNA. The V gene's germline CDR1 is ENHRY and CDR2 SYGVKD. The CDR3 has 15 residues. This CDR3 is CAISLGTSWDETQYF.

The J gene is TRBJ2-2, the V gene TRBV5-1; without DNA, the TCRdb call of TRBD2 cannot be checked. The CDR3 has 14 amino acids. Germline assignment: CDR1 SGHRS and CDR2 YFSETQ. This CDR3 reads CASSRGLHTGELFF.

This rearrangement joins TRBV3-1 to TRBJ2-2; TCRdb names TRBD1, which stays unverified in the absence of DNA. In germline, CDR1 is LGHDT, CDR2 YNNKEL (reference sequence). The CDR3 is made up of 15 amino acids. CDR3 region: CASSQWTIRTGELFF.

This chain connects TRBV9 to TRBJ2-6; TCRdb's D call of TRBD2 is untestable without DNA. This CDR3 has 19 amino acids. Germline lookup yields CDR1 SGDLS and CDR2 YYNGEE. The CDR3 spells CASSVGLDGPGSGANVLTF. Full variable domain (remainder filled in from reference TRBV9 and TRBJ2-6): DSGVTQTPKHLITATGQRVTLRCSPRSGDLSVYWYQQSLDQGLQFLIQYYNGEERAKGNILERFSAQQFPDLHSELNLSSLELGDSALYFCASSVGLDGPGSGANVLTFGAGSRLTVL.

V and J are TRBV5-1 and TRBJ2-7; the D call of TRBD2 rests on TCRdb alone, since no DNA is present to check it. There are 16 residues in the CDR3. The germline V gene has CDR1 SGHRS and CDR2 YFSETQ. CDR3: CASSLEGTSGRYEQYF.

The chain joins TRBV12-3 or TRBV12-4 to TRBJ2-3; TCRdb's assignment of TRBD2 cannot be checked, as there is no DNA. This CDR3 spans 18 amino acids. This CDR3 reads CASSLAGWGSGSTDTQYF.

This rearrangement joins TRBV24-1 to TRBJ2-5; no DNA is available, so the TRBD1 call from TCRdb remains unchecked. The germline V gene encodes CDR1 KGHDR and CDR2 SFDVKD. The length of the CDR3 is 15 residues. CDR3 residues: CATSAVRDKEETQYF.

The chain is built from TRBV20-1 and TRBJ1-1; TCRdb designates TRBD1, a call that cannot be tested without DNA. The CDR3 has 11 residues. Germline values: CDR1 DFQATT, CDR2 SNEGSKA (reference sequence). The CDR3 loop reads CSARETGVAFF.

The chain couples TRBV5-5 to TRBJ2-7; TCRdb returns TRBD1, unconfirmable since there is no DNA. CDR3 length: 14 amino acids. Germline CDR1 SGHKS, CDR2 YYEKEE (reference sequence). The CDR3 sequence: CASSRPPGFYEQYF. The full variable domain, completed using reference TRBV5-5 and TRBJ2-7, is DAGVTQSPTHLIKTRGQQVTLRCSPISGHKSVSWYQQVLGQGPQFIFQYYEKEERGRGNFPDRFSARQFPNYSSELNVNALLLGDSALYLCASSRPPGFYEQYFGPGTRLTVT.